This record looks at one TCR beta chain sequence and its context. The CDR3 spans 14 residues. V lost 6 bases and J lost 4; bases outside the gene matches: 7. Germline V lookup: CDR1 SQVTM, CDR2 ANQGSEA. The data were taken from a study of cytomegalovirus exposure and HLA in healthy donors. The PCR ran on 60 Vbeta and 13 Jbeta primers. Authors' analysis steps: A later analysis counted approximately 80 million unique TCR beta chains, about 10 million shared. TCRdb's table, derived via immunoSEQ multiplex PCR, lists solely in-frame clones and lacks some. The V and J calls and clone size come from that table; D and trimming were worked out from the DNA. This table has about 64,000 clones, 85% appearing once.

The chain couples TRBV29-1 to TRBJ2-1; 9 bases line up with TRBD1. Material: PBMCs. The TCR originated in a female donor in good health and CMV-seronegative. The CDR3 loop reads CSVGDRANYNEQFF. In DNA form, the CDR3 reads TGCAGCGTGGGGGACAGGGCTAATTACAATGAGCAGTTCTTC.